Listed below are T cell receptor beta chains from one sample, sequenced in a study of T cells after yellow fever vaccination. TCRdb reanalysed the 5' RACE reads using MiXCR and keeps one entry per CDR3 protein. The data hold around 550,000 distinct CDR3 sequences, with approximately 21% observed a single time. The sample here was PBMCs, taken 15 days after the yellow fever booster vaccination. The source is a man aged 25-45 years who received the YFV17D yellow fever vaccine. Both conserved end residues are part of each CDR3. Size is stated for part of the rows, as once, few or many counts, or as a class when the clone is expanded.

clone_size v_call cdr3_aa
. TRBV2 CASSEGGKEAF
many TRBV21-1 CASSKGGSNYEQYF
. TRBV7-2 CASSILGGPGTDTQYF
few TRBV28 CATGPPRGNNEQFF
. TRBV29-1 CSVDNRGSGFYEQYF
few TRBV2 CANRQSSSVSYEQYF
few TRBV5-1 CASSNAPDTQYF
few TRBV7-8 CASIQNGQGAYEQYF
few TRBV12-3/TRBV12-4 CASTPSRVAERGTQYF
. TRBV7-2 CASSSGGEGISREQYF
. TRBV7-6 CASSLGTSGVPAEQYF
. TRBV7-2 CASTKGPPLSSGETQYF
. TRBV19 CASSTRRNTGELFF
. TRBV7-2 CASSLLSGRGRYEQYF
. TRBV20-1 CSAPDSATNEKLFF
few TRBV15 CATSRDRVTEQFF
few TRBV5-1 CASSSDGQPNTEAFF